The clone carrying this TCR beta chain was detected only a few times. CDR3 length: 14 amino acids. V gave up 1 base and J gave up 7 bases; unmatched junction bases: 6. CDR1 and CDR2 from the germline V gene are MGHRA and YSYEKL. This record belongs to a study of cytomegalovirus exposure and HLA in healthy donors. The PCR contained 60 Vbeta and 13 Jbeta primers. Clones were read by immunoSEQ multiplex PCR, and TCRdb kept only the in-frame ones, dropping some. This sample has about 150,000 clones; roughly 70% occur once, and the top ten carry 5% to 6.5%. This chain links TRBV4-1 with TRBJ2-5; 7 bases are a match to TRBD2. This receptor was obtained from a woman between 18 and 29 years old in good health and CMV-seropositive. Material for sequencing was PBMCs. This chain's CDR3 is CASSQAQTGGTQYF. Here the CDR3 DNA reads TGCGCCAGCAGCCAAGCACAAACGGGGGGGACCCAGTACTTC.